This T cell receptor beta chain was sequenced for a study of blood T cells in healthy people across ages (dated by TCRdb to the mid-2010s). Broadly, across the study: In model experiments, template switching captured roughly one uniquely barcoded TCR beta cDNA molecule for every two T cells. Two additional independent replicas of 1 million unique cDNA reads from the same blood draw were analyzed for two donors (one aged 18 to 30 and one aged 80 or older). Donors were grouped into four age groups: young (average 16 years), middle-aged (39), aged (around 62) and long-lived (approximately 75). To track age-related changes in TCR beta repertoire diversity, the study relied on deep sequencing normalized with unique cDNA molecular identifiers. To avoid experimental bias, donors of different ages were randomly spread across the sequencing lanes.

This clonotype showed up just a few times. What this receptor recognizes is not known. No much larger clone is present one base from it, and per-base qualities are unavailable. The CDR3 holds 16 amino acids from the cysteine to the phenylalanine. Only the CDR3 part of the read is kept: 48 bases, read in frame from the first base. V loses 4 bases at its end and J loses 1 base; junction bases beyond the gene matches: 4. The CDR1 and CDR2 encoded by the germline V gene are LGHNA and YSLEER. Libraries came from 5' RACE. Sequencing was carried out with an Illumina HiSeq 2500. A second PCR of roughly 7 to 12 cycles was run with a J-beta primer mix and a sample-barcoded 5' primer. A unique molecular identifier was introduced onto each TCR beta cDNA molecule by a template-switch 5' adaptor carrying 12 random nucleotides. Each sample yielded at least 2.5 million CDR3-containing paired-end reads. First-strand cDNA synthesis was performed from all RNA using the Mint cDNA synthesis kit, with priming by a TRBC-specific oligonucleotide. Following uracil-DNA glycosylase treatment, all cDNA underwent a first 18-cycle PCR with the universal primers M1SS and BC2_uni_R. Per the source publication's procedure: Each sample was normalized by randomly selecting 1 million high-quality reads, each carrying a distinct molecular identifier. Reads sharing molecular identifiers were discarded rather than binned into consensus sequences. MiTCR, set to a Q25 quality threshold and the strictest error-elimination algorithm, was used for CDR3 identification, clonotype clustering and error correction. A nonparametric unseen species model with Euler transformation was used to estimate lower-bound total TCR beta diversity. TCRdb itself trimmed the public reads at Q25 with fastp, ran MiXCR and retained productive beta chains. All rows with the same CDR3 protein become a single entry with the most common DNA and genes. TCRdb's processing, not the authors' own work, is the source of the V and J calls. The sample table lists 650,000 to 700,000 distinct CDR3 sequences, 32% of them with a count of one. 15% of the sample is taken by the ten largest.

Donors were around 37 systemically healthy Caucasian individuals from Russia aged about 6 to 100 years. Each donor gave around 9.8 milliliters of peripheral blood, collected into EDTA-treated Vacutainer tubes. Ficoll-Paque density-gradient centrifugation was used to isolate PBMCs, with at least 7 million per sample. Trizol reagent was used to extract total RNA from PBMCs, with at least 6 micrograms per sample. For every donor, an aliquot of PBMCs went through flow cytometry to measure the percentages of naive CD45RAhigh/CD27high T cells. On the study overall, not on this receptor specifically: Because the CMV infection status of the donors was unknown, age-related changes in expanded clonotypes may potentially have been confounded. Compared with the aged group, the long-lived group had more naive CD4+ T cells, fewer expanded clones and increased TCR diversity, a pattern suggesting age selection. Observed TCR beta diversity per million T cells fell roughly linearly with age, and a significant reduction was already apparent by age around 44. Conclusive comparison of naive and antigen-experienced compartments was prevented by the profiling of bulk unsorted PBMCs. Estimates of total diversity based on one million sequenced T cells were considered lower bounds and underestimates. The percentage of naive T cells measured by flow cytometry correlated strongly with observed TCR beta diversity.

Sequences were obtained from blood. This receptor was taken from a woman older than 75 in good health. Donor details come from another sample of the same person, matched by shared clones. The rearrangement combines TRBV4-3 with TRBJ2-3; TRBD2 matches 11 bases in the middle. CDR3 sequence: CASSPGTSGRTDTQYF. The DNA reads as follows: TGCGCCAGCAGCCCCGGGACTAGCGGACGCACAGATACGCAGTATTTT.